The 13 T cell receptor beta chains given below trace back to one sample, sequenced in a study of chemoradiotherapy in HPV16-positive cancers. TCRdb keeps only in-frame clones here, not all; method: immunoSEQ multiplex PCR. The table lists around 14,000 clones, 65% to 85% of them singletons. The sample was acquired from a patient who underwent chemoradiotherapy. These receptors were taken from a human donor with HPV-associated anogenital cancer.

The chain recombines TRBV2 with TRBJ2-7; D unresolved. This CDR3 has 12 residues. CDR1 and CDR2 (germline): SNHLY, FYNNEI. Trimming stripped 8 bases from V and 0 bases from J, with 8 bases between. As DNA, the CDR3 is TGTGCCAGCGATGGCGGCTCCTACGAGCAGTACTTC. It specifies CASDGGSYEQYF. The full variable domain, with the rest looked up from reference TRBV2 and TRBJ2-7, is EPEVTQTPSHQVTQMGQEVILRCVPISNHLYFYWYRQILGQKVEFLVSFYNNEISEKSEIFDDQFSVERPDGSNFTLKIRSTKLEDSAMYFCASDGGSYEQYFGPGTRLTVT.

This rearrangement joins TRBV2 to TRBJ2-1, with TRBD2 as a possible D gene (6 bases). CDR3 length: 16 residues. V gave up 0 bases and J gave up 8 bases, with 17 bases separating them. Per germline, CDR1 SNHLY and CDR2 FYNNEI. The DNA of the CDR3 is TGTGCCAGCAGTGAAGCGCTCTTGCGGGGATGGGATGAGCAGTTCTTC. Translating it yields CASSEALLRGWDEQFF.

The V gene is TRBV27, the J gene TRBJ1-1, with 11 bases identical to TRBD1. The CDR3 is 15 residues long. Germline loops: CDR1 MNHEY, CDR2 SMNVEV (reference sequence). With V trimmed by 6 bases and J by 3 bases, 6 bases remained unmatched. CDR3 sequence reads: CASSGQGADYTEAFF. CDR3 nucleotide sequence: TGTGCCAGCAGCGGACAGGGGGCGGATTACACTGAAGCTTTCTTT.

This clone was counted between two and nine times. The J gene is TRBJ2-5, the V gene TRBV2, with D uncertain. The germline V gene has CDR1 SNHLY and CDR2 FYNNEI. V lost 8 bases to trimming and J lost 0 bases, with 4 bases between them. The CDR3 sequence is 11 residues long. CDR3 sequence (DNA): TGTGCCAGCGCTTACCAAGAGACCCAGTACTTC. Its translation: CASAYQETQYF.

The chain recombines TRBV27 with TRBJ2-7; possibly TRBD1 for D (5 bases). The CDR3 is 16 amino acids. V was pared by 5 bases and J by 6 bases, with 23 bases between. CDR1 is MNHEY, CDR2 SMNVEV, per germline (reference sequence). The CDR3 DNA is TGTGCCAGCAGTCCACAGCCTGCGGCAGGGTCAACCGAGCAGTACTTC. Translation: CASSPQPAAGSTEQYF.

This chain uses TRBV6-6 with TRBJ1-1; D gene unclear. Trimming removed 7 bases at V and 3 bases at J, with 6 bases between. CDR1 is MNHNY, CDR2 SVGAGI, per germline (reference sequence). The CDR3 is 11 residues long. CDR3 loop: CASTLDTEAFF. The DNA of the CDR3 is TGTGCCAGCACGCTGGACACTGAAGCTTTCTTT.

The chain uses TRBV7-2 and TRBJ2-1, with 8 bases lining up with TRBD2. The germline CDR1 and CDR2 sequences are SGHTA and FQGNSA. CDR3 length: 13 amino acids. V lost 1 base, J lost 9 bases, and 2 bases stayed unmatched. CDR3 sequence reads: CASSLVAGGEQFF. Here the CDR3 DNA reads TGTGCCAGCAGCTTAGTGGCGGGGGGTGAGCAGTTCTTC.

This clone was seen only once. At one end, the junction sequence differs from germline, possibly due to a read error. This chain joins TRBV5-1 and TRBJ2-7; TRBD1 matches 9 bases. The CDR3 covers 13 residues. CDR1 is SGHRS and CDR2 is YFSETQ in the germline V gene. The CDR3 sequence: CASSLLAGQGLHF. CDR3 DNA sequence: TGCGCCAGCAGCTTGCTCGCGGGACAGGGTCTACACTTC.

The table lists this clone with a few counts. The rearrangement joins TRBV15 to TRBJ1-2; perhaps TRBD1 as D (5 bases). The CDR3 is 13 amino acids. The germline gives CDR1 LNHNV, CDR2 YYDKDF (reference sequence). Trimming left V 1 base short and J 5 bases short, with 8 bases between. The CDR3 loop reads CATSRVGGYGYTF. As DNA, the CDR3 is TGTGCCACCAGCAGAGTCGGGGGTTATGGCTACACCTTC.

This clone has just one count. The chain links TRBV9 to TRBJ2-7, with TRBD1 matching 7 bases. J gave up 2 bases and V 4 bases, and 6 bases lay outside the gene matches. The CDR3 is 14 residues long. From germline, CDR1 is SGDLS and CDR2 YYNGEE. The CDR3 bases are TGTGCCAGCAGCCCCCGGGACAGAGCCTACGAGCAGTACTTC. This codes for CASSPRDRAYEQYF.

The rearrangement links TRBV30 to TRBJ2-4, with D hard to call. Deletions cut 3 bases from V and 0 bases from J, with 12 bases between. The CDR3 has 15 amino acids. The germline V gene encodes CDR1 GTSNPN and CDR2 SVGIG (reference sequence). The CDR3 protein is CAWRGSDLAKNIQYF. For the CDR3, the DNA is TGTGCCTGGAGGGGAAGCGATCTAGCCAAAAACATTCAGTACTTC.

The V gene is TRBV28, the J gene TRBJ2-5; 8 bases line up with TRBD2. Germline CDR1 MDHEN, CDR2 SYDVKM. CDR3 length: 15 residues. Trimming cost V 3 bases and J 5 bases; bases outside gene matches: 8. The CDR3 sequence is CASSFGRGVWETQYF. As DNA, the CDR3 is TGTGCCAGCAGTTTCGGGCGGGGGGTCTGGGAGACCCAGTACTTC.

Only a few counts were recorded for this clone. The CDR3 region has the DNA TGTGCCAGCAGCCTAACAGGGGTAGGAACCTACGAGCAGTACTTC. Protein: CASSLTGVGTYEQYF. V usage is TRBV4-2 and J usage is TRBJ2-7; TRBD1 matches 7 bases. The CDR3 contains 15 residues. Germline values: CDR1 LGHNA, CDR2 YNFKEQ. V dropped 4 bases and J dropped 2; count of bases not matched to a gene: 8.